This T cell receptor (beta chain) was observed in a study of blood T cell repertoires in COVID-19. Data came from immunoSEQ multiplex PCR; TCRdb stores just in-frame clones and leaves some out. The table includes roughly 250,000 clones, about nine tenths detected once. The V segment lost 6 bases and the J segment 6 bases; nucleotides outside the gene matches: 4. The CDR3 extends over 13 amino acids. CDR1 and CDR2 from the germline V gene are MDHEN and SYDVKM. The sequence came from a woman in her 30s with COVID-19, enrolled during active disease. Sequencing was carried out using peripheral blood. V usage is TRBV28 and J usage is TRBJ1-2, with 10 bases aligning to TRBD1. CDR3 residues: CASSLDRGDGYTF. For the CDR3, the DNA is TGTGCCAGCAGCTTGGACAGGGGGGATGGCTACACCTTC.